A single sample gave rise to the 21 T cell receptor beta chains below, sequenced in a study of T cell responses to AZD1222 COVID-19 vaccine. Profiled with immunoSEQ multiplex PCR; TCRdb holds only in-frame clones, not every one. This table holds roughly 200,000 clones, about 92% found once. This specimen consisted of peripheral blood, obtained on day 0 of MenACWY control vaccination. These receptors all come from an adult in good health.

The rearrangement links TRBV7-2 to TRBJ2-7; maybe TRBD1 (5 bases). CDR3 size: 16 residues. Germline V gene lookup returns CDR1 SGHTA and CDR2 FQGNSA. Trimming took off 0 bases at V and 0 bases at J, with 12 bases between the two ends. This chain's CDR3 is CASSLAGRTFSYEQYF. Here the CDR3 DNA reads TGTGCCAGCAGCTTAGCTGGCAGGACATTCTCCTACGAGCAGTACTTC.

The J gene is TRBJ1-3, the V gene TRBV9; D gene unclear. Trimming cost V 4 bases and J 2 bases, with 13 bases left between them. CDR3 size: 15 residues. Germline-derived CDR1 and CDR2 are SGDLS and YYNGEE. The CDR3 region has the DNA TGTGCCAGCAGCCCCCCCGGGGTAGCTGGAAACACCATATATTTT. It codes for CASSPPGVAGNTIYF.

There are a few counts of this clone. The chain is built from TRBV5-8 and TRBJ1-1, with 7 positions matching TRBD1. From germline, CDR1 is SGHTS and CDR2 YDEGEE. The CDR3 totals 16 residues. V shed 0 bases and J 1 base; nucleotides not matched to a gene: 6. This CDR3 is CASSLEQGLPNTEAFF. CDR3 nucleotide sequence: TGTGCCAGCAGCTTGGAACAGGGGCTCCCGAACACTGAAGCTTTCTTT.

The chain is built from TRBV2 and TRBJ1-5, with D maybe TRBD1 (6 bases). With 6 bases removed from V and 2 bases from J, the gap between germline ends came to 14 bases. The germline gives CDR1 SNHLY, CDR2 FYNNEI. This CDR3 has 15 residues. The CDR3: CASRPERTGNQPQHF. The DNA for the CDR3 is TGTGCCAGCAGGCCGGAACGGACAGGCAATCAGCCCCAGCATTTT.

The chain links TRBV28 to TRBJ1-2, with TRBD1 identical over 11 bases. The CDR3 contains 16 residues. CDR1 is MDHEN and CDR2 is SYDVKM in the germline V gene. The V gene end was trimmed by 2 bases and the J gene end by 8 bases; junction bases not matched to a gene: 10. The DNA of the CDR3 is TGTGCCAGCAGTTTACCGCGGACAGGGGGCCGAGAAGGCTACACCTTC. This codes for CASSLPRTGGREGYTF.

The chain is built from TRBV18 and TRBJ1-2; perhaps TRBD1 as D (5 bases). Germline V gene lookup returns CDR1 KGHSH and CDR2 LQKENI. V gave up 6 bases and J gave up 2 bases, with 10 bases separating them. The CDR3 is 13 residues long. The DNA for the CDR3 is TGTGCCAGCTCGCGCCGGGACAACTATGGCTACACCTTC. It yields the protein CASSRRDNYGYTF.

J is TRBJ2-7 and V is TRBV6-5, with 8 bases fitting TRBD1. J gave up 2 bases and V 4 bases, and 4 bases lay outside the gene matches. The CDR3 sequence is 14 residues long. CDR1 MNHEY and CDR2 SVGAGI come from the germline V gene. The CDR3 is CASSSRGQAYEQYF. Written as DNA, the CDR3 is TGTGCCAGCAGTTCCAGGGGACAGGCCTACGAGCAGTACTTC.

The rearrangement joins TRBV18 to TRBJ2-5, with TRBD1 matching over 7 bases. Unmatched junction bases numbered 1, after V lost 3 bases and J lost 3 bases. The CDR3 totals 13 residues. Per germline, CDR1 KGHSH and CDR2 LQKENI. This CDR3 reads CASSPQGEETQYF. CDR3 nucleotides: TGTGCCAGCTCACCCCAGGGGGAAGAGACCCAGTACTTC.

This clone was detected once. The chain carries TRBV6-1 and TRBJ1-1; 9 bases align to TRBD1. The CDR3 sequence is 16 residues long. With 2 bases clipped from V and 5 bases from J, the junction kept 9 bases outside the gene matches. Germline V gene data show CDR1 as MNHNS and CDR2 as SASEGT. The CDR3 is CASSEPSGTGRTEAFF. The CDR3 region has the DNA TGTGCCAGCAGTGAACCTTCAGGGACAGGGCGGACTGAAGCTTTCTTT.

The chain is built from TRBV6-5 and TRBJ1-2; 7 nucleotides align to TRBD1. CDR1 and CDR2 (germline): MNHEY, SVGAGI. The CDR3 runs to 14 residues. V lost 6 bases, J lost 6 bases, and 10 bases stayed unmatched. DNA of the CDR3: TGTGCCAGCAGACGGAGACAGGGCAAGCATGGCTACACCTTC. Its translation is CASRRRQGKHGYTF.

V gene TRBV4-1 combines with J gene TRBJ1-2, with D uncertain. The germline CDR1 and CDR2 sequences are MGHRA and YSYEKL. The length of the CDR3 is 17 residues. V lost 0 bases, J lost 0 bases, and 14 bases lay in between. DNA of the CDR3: TGCGCCAGCAGCCAAGATGCGACGGGGAGGACTAACTATGGCTACACCTTC. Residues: CASSQDATGRTNYGYTF.

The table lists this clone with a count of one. This CDR3 reads CASSRGTGQNQPQHF. For the CDR3, the DNA is TGCGCCAGCAGTCGAGGGACAGGCCAGAATCAGCCCCAGCATTTT. The V call is TRBV23-1, the J call TRBJ1-5; 8 nucleotides line up with TRBD1. TRBV23-1 is placed among ORFs of uncertain function. This CDR3 spans 15 amino acids. The V and J ends lost 4 bases and 4 bases, in that order; junction bases with no gene match: 6.

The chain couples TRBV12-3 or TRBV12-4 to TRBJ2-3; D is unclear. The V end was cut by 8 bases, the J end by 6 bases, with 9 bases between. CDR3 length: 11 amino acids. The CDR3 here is CASGQADTQYF. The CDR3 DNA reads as TGTGCCAGCGGCCAGGCGGATACGCAGTATTTT.

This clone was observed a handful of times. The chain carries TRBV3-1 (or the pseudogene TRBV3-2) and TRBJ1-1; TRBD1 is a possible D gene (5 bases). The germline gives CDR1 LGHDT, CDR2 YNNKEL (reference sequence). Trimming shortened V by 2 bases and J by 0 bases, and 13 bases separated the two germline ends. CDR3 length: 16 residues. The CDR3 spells CASSQRRDGMNTEAFF. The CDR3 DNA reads TGTGCCAGCAGCCAACGCCGGGACGGGATGAACACTGAAGCTTTCTTT.

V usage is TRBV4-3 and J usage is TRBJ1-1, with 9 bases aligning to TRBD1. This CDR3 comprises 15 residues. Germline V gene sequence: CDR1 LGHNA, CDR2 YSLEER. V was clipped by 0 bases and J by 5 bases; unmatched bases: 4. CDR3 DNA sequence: TGCGCCAGCAGCCAAGATAACAGGGGGCGAACTGAAGCTTTCTTT. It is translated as CASSQDNRGRTEAFF.

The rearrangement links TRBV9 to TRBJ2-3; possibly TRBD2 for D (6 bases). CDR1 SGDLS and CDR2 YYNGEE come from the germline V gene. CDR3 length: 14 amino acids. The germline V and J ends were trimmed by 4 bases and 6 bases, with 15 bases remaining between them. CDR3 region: CASSIGAGLDTQYF. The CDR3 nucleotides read TGTGCCAGCAGCATAGGGGCGGGGTTGGATACGCAGTATTTT.

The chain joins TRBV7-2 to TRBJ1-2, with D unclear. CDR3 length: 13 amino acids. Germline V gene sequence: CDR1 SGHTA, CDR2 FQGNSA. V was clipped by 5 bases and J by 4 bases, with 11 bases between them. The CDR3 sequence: CASSPQSSYGYTF. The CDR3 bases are TGTGCCAGCAGCCCCCAGAGTAGCTATGGCTACACCTTC.

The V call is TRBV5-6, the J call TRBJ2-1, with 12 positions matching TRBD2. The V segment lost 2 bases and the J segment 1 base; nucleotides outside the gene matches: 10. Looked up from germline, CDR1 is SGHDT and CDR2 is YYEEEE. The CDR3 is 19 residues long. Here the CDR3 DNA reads TGTGCCAGCAGCTTATCGGCTAGCGGGGGGGCTTTATCCTACAATGAGCAGTTCTTC. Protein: CASSLSASGGALSYNEQFF.

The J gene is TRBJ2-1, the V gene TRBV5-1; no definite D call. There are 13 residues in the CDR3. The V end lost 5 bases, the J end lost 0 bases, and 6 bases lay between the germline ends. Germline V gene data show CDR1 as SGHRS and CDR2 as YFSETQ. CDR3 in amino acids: CASRESSYNEQFF. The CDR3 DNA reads TGCGCCAGCAGGGAAAGCTCCTACAATGAGCAGTTCTTC.

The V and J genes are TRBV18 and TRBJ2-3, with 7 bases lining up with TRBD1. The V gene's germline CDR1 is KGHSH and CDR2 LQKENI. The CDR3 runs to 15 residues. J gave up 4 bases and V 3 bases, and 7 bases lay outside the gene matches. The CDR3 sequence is CASSPSSGGPDTQYF. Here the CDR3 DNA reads TGTGCCAGCTCACCCTCCTCAGGGGGTCCAGATACGCAGTATTTT.

The CDR3 loop reads CASSKDGLFSGEQYF. Here the CDR3 DNA reads TGTGCCAGCAGCAAGGACGGTTTGTTTTCCGGCGAGCAGTACTTC. The rearrangement joins TRBV6-2 or TRBV6-3 to TRBJ2-7; D unresolved. Deletions cut 6 bases from V and 6 bases from J, with 21 bases between. This CDR3 spans 15 amino acids. Germline-derived CDR1 and CDR2 are MNHEY and SVGEGT.